Only a few counts were recorded for the clone carrying this T cell receptor beta chain. Antigen unknown. The data were taken from a study of T cells in Graves' hyperthyroidism and ophthalmopathy. At the level of the study: Sampling of peripheral blood happened at initial diagnosis, prior to any treatment.

Trimming stripped 0 bases from V and 2 bases from J, with 8 bases between. Per germline, CDR1 SQVTM and CDR2 ANQGSEA. This CDR3 is 14 amino acids long. Overall study findings and caveats: Ophthalmopathy and stable hyperthyroidism were told apart by a 13 V-J model. Blood samples included most of the expanded thyroid clonotypes exceeding 0.001.

TCR beta CDR3 regions were amplified from RNA. With the HTBI primer set, the TCR CDR3 went through a first round of RT-PCR. Each CDR3 protein is one row after TCRdb ran MiXCR on the multiplex PCR reads. The table shows roughly 200,000 distinct CDR3 sequences, with roughly 18% occurring only once. From 10 ml of fresh peripheral blood, PBMCs were isolated. The receptor's source is a man aged 35 to 55 with Graves' hyperthyroidism. Specimen: blood. The rearrangement joins TRBV29-1 to TRBJ2-1; D uncertain. In DNA form, the CDR3 reads TGCAGCGTTGAAGATCGAAGGGCCTACAATGAGCAGTTCTTC. It yields the protein CSVEDRRAYNEQFF.